This T cell receptor beta chain was captured by sequencing in a study of T-cell memory formation after mild COVID-19. Employing constant-segment primers, 5'RACE generated TCR alpha and TCR beta cDNA libraries bearing sample barcodes and UMIs. TCRdb redid the calling of the 5' RACE reads with MiXCR, one entry per CDR3 protein. Among roughly 340,000 distinct CDR3 sequences listed, 15% to 20% were seen once. V was trimmed by 5 bases and J by 6 bases, leaving 14 bases between them. Germline V gene lookup returns CDR1 SEHNR and CDR2 FQNEAQ (reference sequence). This CDR3 is built from 13 residues. Overall study findings and caveats: Pre-infection memory harbored some responding clones, suggesting cross-reactive memory joined. A second wave expanding day 15 to 37 was CD4+-biased; contracting clones were balanced. Contracting CD4+ clones lay largely in CM and EM, with CD8+ ones residing in EMRA.

This clonotype was found many times. Its specificity is not known. The sequenced sample was PBMCs or a T cell subset sorted from them (not recorded which). This clonotype was obtained from a man between 18 and 35 years old who had mild COVID-19 (a few samples of this study predate the infection). Cell type and time point are not known. This chain links TRBV7-9 with TRBJ2-7; D uncertain. The CDR3 is CASSALTGSEQYF. CDR3 nucleotide sequence: TGTGCCAGCAGCGCCTTGACTGGGTCCGAGCAGTACTTC.